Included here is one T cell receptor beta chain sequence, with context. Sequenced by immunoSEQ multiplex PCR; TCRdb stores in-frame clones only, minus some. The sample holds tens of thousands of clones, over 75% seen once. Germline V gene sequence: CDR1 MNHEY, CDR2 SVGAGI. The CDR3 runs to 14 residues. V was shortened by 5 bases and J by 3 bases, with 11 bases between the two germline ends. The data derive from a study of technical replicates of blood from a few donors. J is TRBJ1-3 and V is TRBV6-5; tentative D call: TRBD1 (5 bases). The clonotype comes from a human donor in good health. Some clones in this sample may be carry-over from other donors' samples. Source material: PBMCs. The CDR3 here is CASSTWGFGNTIYF. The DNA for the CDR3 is TGTGCCAGCAGTACGTGGGGCTTTGGAAACACCATATATTTT.